The clone carrying this T cell receptor (beta chain) was seen many times. Its target is not known. As handled by the study authors: Clinicopathological groups of papillary thyroid cancer showed CDR3 differences that were used to build a distant-metastasis classifier. TCRdb ran MiXCR on the PCR reads. The V and J calls, along with clone size, are taken from TCRdb and not from the paper's own processing. The sample lists some 15,000 clones, around an eighth occurring once. This record comes from a study of metastatic and nonmetastatic thyroid tumors. Study background: From malignant and benign thyroid patients, repertoires in blood and in tumor or nodule tissue were compared.

Findings and caveats of the study: In both blood and tumor samples, TCR beta diversity was reported significantly higher for malignant than benign nodules.

Each patient came to thyroid surgery without any prior treatment (of any kind). The CDR3 extends over 16 amino acids. Trimming cost V 3 bases and J 8 bases; bases outside gene matches: 9. In germline, CDR1 is KGHDR, CDR2 SFDVKD. The chain joins TRBV24-1 to TRBJ2-1, with TRBD1 identical over 10 bases. This clonotype originated in a female donor with papillary thyroid cancer or a benign thyroid nodule (not recorded which). Some clones in this sample may be carry-over from other donors' samples. What was sequenced was blood. The CDR3 loop reads CATSDKTGTGADEQFF. The CDR3 DNA reads TGTGCCACCAGTGATAAGACCGGGACAGGGGCAGATGAGCAGTTCTTC.